Detailed here is one TCR beta chain. Its specificity is not known. This CDR3 spans 15 amino acids. Trimming removed 2 bases from V and 0 bases from J, with 8 bases in between. Germline V lookup: CDR1 LGHNA, CDR2 YSLEER. These data are taken from a study of T cell repertoires in cytomegalovirus infection. Turning to the study itself: Recently described HLA-C-restricted plus well-studied HLA-B-restricted CMV epitopes were used. An indication of both CMV infection and matching HLA type came from public TCR beta signatures.

Study-wide results and caveats: CMV-specific TCR beta clonotypes restricted by HLA-C dominated the ex vivo response. Identification of carriers of CMV plus the relevant HLA was performed using cumulative public TCR beta family frequency.

TCRdb re-called the reads through MiXCR, storing one row per CDR3 protein. Among 450,000 to 650,000 distinct CDR3 sequences listed, under 45% were seen once. The material sequenced was cultured PBMCs, taken from culture after CMV antigen stimulation. The receptor was derived from a human donor in good health (CMV status not recorded). Some clones in this sample may be carry-over from other donors' samples. The chain couples TRBV4-3 to TRBJ1-5, with D possibly being TRBD1 (5 bases). CDR3 amino acids: CASSQQGYSNQPQHF. CDR3 DNA: TGCGCCAGCAGCCAACAGGGATATAGCAATCAGCCCCAGCATTTT.